A selection of T cell receptor beta chains follows, all from one sample in a study of CD8+CD57+ T cells in acquired aplastic anemia. TCRdb called the reads again in MiXCR, with one record for every CDR3 protein. The sample lists about 200,000 distinct CDR3 sequences; 40% to 60% were seen once. Sequencing was performed on sorted CD4+, CD8+, or CD8+CD57+ T cells (not recorded which) from PBMCs. These receptor sequences come from a human donor with aplastic anemia. CDR3s include the opening cysteine and the closing phenylalanine or tryptophan. The D gene is left open where the match is weak. Not all rows give a size; the values are once, few, many and, for expanded clones, a class.

v_call: TRBV2
j_call: TRBJ2-3
clone_size: -
d_call: -
cdr3_aa: CASSENGGPTGTQYF
cdr3_nt: TGTGCCAGCAGTGAGAACGGGGGACCCACAGGTACGCAGTACTTT

v_call: TRBV2
j_call: TRBJ1-5
clone_size: -
d_call: -
cdr3_aa: CASSKVSVTYSDQPQHF
cdr3_nt: TGTGCCAGCAGTAAGGTCTCCGTGACATATAGCGATCAGCCCCAGCATTTT

v_call: TRBV2
j_call: TRBJ1-2
clone_size: -
d_call: -
cdr3_aa: CANRAGLSVFYTF
cdr3_nt: TGTGCCAACCGGGCAGGTCTGTCCGTATTTTACACCTTC

v_call: TRBV25-1
j_call: TRBJ2-3
clone_size: -
d_call: TRBD1
cdr3_aa: CAGSGGQGRGLGTDTQYF
cdr3_nt: TGTGCCGGCAGTGGTGGACAGGGAAGGGGCCTAGGCACAGATACGCAGTATTTT

v_call: TRBV5-8
j_call: TRBJ2-3
clone_size: many
d_call: TRBD2
cdr3_aa: CASTPGGPTDTQYF
cdr3_nt: TGTGCCAGCACCCCGGGGGGTCCCACAGATACGCAGTATTTT

v_call: TRBV20-1
j_call: TRBJ2-3
clone_size: many
d_call: TRBD2
cdr3_aa: CSARDDTSVDTQYF
cdr3_nt: TGCAGTGCTAGAGATGACACTAGCGTAGATACGCAGTATTTT

v_call: TRBV9
j_call: TRBJ2-2
clone_size: many
d_call: -
cdr3_aa: CASRRVNTGELFF
cdr3_nt: TGTGCCAGCAGAAGGGTCAACACCGGGGAGCTGTTTTTT

v_call: TRBV12-5
j_call: TRBJ2-1
clone_size: -
d_call: TRBD2
cdr3_aa: CASGLLAGVQFF
cdr3_nt: TGTGCTAGTGGTTTACTAGCGGGGGTGCAGTTCTTC

v_call: TRBV27
j_call: TRBJ2-5
clone_size: -
d_call: -
cdr3_aa: CASSLSEGAETQYF
cdr3_nt: TGTGCCAGCAGTTTATCGGAGGGGGCAGAGACCCAGTACTTC

v_call: TRBV24-1
j_call: TRBJ2-5
clone_size: -
d_call: -
cdr3_aa: CATSVSRETQYF
cdr3_nt: TGTGCCACCAGTGTCAGTCGAGAGACCCAGTACTTC

v_call: TRBV7-9
j_call: TRBJ2-1
clone_size: -
d_call: -
cdr3_aa: CASATRVGVNEQFF
cdr3_nt: TGTGCCAGTGCGACACGGGTTGGGGTCAATGAGCAGTTCTTC

v_call: TRBV9
j_call: TRBJ1-6
clone_size: -
d_call: -
cdr3_aa: CASSVGIPTPISPLHF
cdr3_nt: TGTGCCAGCAGCGTAGGGATCCCTACACCGATTTCACCCCTCCACTTT

v_call: TRBV19
j_call: TRBJ1-2
clone_size: -
d_call: -
cdr3_aa: CASSQQGYTF
cdr3_nt: TGTGCCAGTAGTCAACAGGGCTACACCTTC

v_call: TRBV19
j_call: TRBJ1-5
clone_size: few
d_call: -
cdr3_aa: CASSISGNSNQPQHF
cdr3_nt: TGTGCCAGTAGTATTTCAGGGAATAGCAATCAGCCCCAGCATTTT

v_call: TRBV3-1
j_call: TRBJ2-3
clone_size: many
d_call: TRBD2
cdr3_aa: CASSQGLATDTQYF
cdr3_nt: TGTGCCAGCAGCCAGGGACTAGCTACAGATACGCAGTATTTT

v_call: TRBV6-5
j_call: TRBJ1-1
clone_size: many
d_call: -
cdr3_aa: CASSIGTPNTEAFF
cdr3_nt: TGTGCCAGCAGCATCGGGACACCTAACACTGAAGCTTTCTTT

v_call: TRBV6-2/TRBV6-3
j_call: TRBJ1-4
clone_size: -
d_call: -
cdr3_aa: CASSYLEDSDKLFF
cdr3_nt: TGTGCCAGCAGTTATTTAGAGGACAGCGACAAACTGTTTTTT

v_call: TRBV7-3
j_call: TRBJ2-2
clone_size: many
d_call: -
cdr3_aa: CASSPGPTEGELFF
cdr3_nt: TGTGCCAGCAGCCCCGGTCCTACCGAGGGGGAGCTGTTTTTT

v_call: TRBV5-1
j_call: TRBJ1-3
clone_size: many
d_call: -
cdr3_aa: CASSFLGSGNTIYF
cdr3_nt: TGCGCCAGCAGCTTTCTAGGCTCTGGAAACACCATATATTTT

v_call: TRBV5-1
j_call: TRBJ1-1
clone_size: many
d_call: -
cdr3_aa: CASSLGVFQGPSVAFF
cdr3_nt: TGCGCCAGCAGCTTGGGAGTTTTTCAGGGGCCGTCTGTAGCTTTCTTT

v_call: TRBV7-9
j_call: TRBJ2-2
clone_size: -
d_call: -
cdr3_aa: CASTSTARAANTGELFF
cdr3_nt: TGTGCCAGCACCTCTACGGCACGGGCGGCGAACACCGGGGAGCTGTTTTTT

v_call: TRBV12-3/TRBV12-4
j_call: TRBJ1-2
clone_size: -
d_call: -
cdr3_aa: CASSSLVGGAYGYTF
cdr3_nt: TGTGCCAGCAGTTCCCTGGTAGGGGGTGCCTATGGCTACACCTTC

v_call: TRBV20-1
j_call: TRBJ2-5
clone_size: -
d_call: -
cdr3_aa: CSARRGGRQETQYF
cdr3_nt: TGCAGTGCTAGGAGGGGGGGGCGGCAAGAGACCCAGTACTTC

v_call: TRBV20-1
j_call: TRBJ2-7
clone_size: -
d_call: TRBD2
cdr3_aa: CSARSGGRMEQYF
cdr3_nt: TGCAGTGCTAGGTCTGGCGGGAGAATGGAGCAGTACTTC

v_call: TRBV5-6
j_call: TRBJ2-1
clone_size: many
d_call: -
cdr3_aa: CASSLAREQFF
cdr3_nt: TGTGCCAGCAGCTTGGCTAGGGAGCAGTTCTTC

v_call: TRBV5-1
j_call: TRBJ2-7
clone_size: many
d_call: -
cdr3_aa: CASSLGSPQSYEQYF
cdr3_nt: TGCGCCAGCAGCCTCGGGTCCCCCCAGTCCTACGAGCAGTACTTC

v_call: TRBV7-9
j_call: TRBJ2-3
clone_size: many
d_call: -
cdr3_aa: CASSLTGPGDTQYF
cdr3_nt: TGTGCCAGCAGCTTGACAGGACCGGGAGATACGCAGTATTTT

v_call: TRBV18
j_call: TRBJ1-6
clone_size: -
d_call: -
cdr3_aa: CASSPLRGVGSPLHF
cdr3_nt: TGTGCCAGCTCACCATTAAGGGGTGTAGGTTCACCCCTCCACTTT

v_call: TRBV7-3
j_call: TRBJ2-2
clone_size: once
d_call: -
cdr3_aa: CASGSYSAGGLFF
cdr3_nt: TGTGCCAGCGGCTCGTATTCTGCCGGGGGGCTGTTTTTT

v_call: TRBV9
j_call: TRBJ1-1
clone_size: many
d_call: -
cdr3_aa: CASSSPSAGSEAFF
cdr3_nt: TGTGCCAGCAGCTCCCCTTCAGCAGGGTCCGAAGCTTTCTTT

v_call: TRBV6-5
j_call: TRBJ2-5
clone_size: many
d_call: -
cdr3_aa: CASSLRQGWETQYF
cdr3_nt: TGTGCCAGCAGTCTCCGGCAGGGTTGGGAGACCCAGTACTTC

v_call: TRBV7-8
j_call: TRBJ1-1
clone_size: -
d_call: -
cdr3_aa: CASSLSHARGLTDTEAFF
cdr3_nt: TGTGCCAGCAGCTTAAGCCATGCCCGGGGGCTGACAGACACTGAAGCTTTCTTT

v_call: TRBV9
j_call: TRBJ2-2
clone_size: -
d_call: TRBD2
cdr3_aa: CASSPNSGGGELFF
cdr3_nt: TGTGCCAGCAGCCCGAATTCGGGGGGCGGGGAGCTGTTTTTT

v_call: TRBV20-1
j_call: TRBJ1-2
clone_size: -
d_call: -
cdr3_aa: CSARDPQGGDYGYTF
cdr3_nt: TGCAGTGCTAGAGATCCGCAGGGAGGTGACTATGGCTACACCTTC

v_call: TRBV14
j_call: TRBJ1-6
clone_size: many
d_call: -
cdr3_aa: CASSQQGGSPLHF
cdr3_nt: TGTGCCAGCAGCCAGCAGGGAGGTTCACCCCTCCACTTT

v_call: TRBV7-9
j_call: TRBJ1-4
clone_size: many
d_call: TRBD1
cdr3_aa: CASSSTSTGGWSEKLFF
cdr3_nt: TGTGCCAGCAGCTCGACAAGTACAGGGGGATGGAGCGAAAAACTGTTTTTT

v_call: TRBV25-1
j_call: TRBJ1-2
clone_size: -
d_call: TRBD1
cdr3_aa: CASSEGTGGAYGYTF
cdr3_nt: TGTGCCAGCAGTGAAGGGACAGGGGGTGCCTATGGCTACACCTTC

v_call: TRBV5-1
j_call: TRBJ2-2
clone_size: many
d_call: -
cdr3_aa: CASTPSAGSIGELFF
cdr3_nt: TGCGCCAGCACCCCCTCGGCGGGGTCAATCGGGGAGCTGTTTTTT

v_call: TRBV2
j_call: TRBJ1-3
clone_size: -
d_call: -
cdr3_aa: CVSSGTTGNTIYF
cdr3_nt: TGTGTCAGCAGTGGGACCACTGGAAACACCATATATTTT

v_call: TRBV20-1
j_call: TRBJ1-1
clone_size: many
d_call: -
cdr3_aa: CSARVMDRNTEAFF
cdr3_nt: TGCAGTGCTAGAGTGATGGACAGAAACACTGAAGCTTTCTTT

v_call: TRBV4-1
j_call: TRBJ1-2
clone_size: many
d_call: -
cdr3_aa: CASSQRQSPYGYTF
cdr3_nt: TGCGCCAGCAGCCAAAGACAGTCACCCTATGGCTACACCTTC

v_call: TRBV25-1
j_call: TRBJ2-7
clone_size: -
d_call: -
cdr3_aa: CASSDSWNEQYF
cdr3_nt: TGTGCCAGCAGTGATTCGTGGAACGAGCAGTACTTC

v_call: TRBV5-1
j_call: TRBJ2-3
clone_size: -
d_call: TRBD2
cdr3_aa: CASSFSGRVTDTQYF
cdr3_nt: TGCGCCAGCAGCTTTTCCGGGAGGGTCACAGATACGCAGTATTTT

v_call: TRBV12-3/TRBV12-4
j_call: TRBJ2-3
clone_size: -
d_call: TRBD2
cdr3_aa: CASTTRSAGGAKGTDTQYF
cdr3_nt: TGTGCCAGCACCACGCGATCGGCGGGGGGAGCTAAGGGCACAGATACGCAGTATTTT

v_call: TRBV6-6
j_call: TRBJ2-3
clone_size: -
d_call: TRBD2
cdr3_aa: CASSAPPLAGSTDTRYF
cdr3_nt: TGTGCCAGCAGTGCCCCCCCACTAGCGGGGAGCACAGATACGCGGTATTTT

v_call: TRBV25-1
j_call: TRBJ1-1
clone_size: -
d_call: TRBD1
cdr3_aa: CASREGTGTLLTEALF
cdr3_nt: TGTGCCAGCAGGGAAGGGACAGGAACGTTATTGACTGAAGCTCTCTTT

v_call: TRBV9
j_call: TRBJ1-2
clone_size: few
d_call: -
cdr3_aa: CASSVLTTATYYGYTF
cdr3_nt: TGTGCCAGCAGCGTGCTTACCACAGCAACCTACTATGGCTACACCTTC

v_call: TRBV19
j_call: TRBJ2-3
clone_size: few
d_call: -
cdr3_aa: CASSIAGQIITDTQYF
cdr3_nt: TGTGCCAGTAGTATTGCAGGACAGATAATCACAGATACGCAGTATTTT

v_call: TRBV20-1
j_call: TRBJ1-2
clone_size: -
d_call: -
cdr3_aa: CSAPTAARGYTF
cdr3_nt: TGCAGTGCTCCGACAGCTGCCCGTGGCTACACCTTC

v_call: TRBV7-9
j_call: TRBJ2-7
clone_size: many
d_call: TRBD1
cdr3_aa: CASSPHRGQGALTRYEQYF
cdr3_nt: TGTGCCAGCAGCCCGCATAGGGGACAGGGGGCACTAACCCGTTACGAGCAGTACTTC

v_call: TRBV29-1
j_call: TRBJ2-5
clone_size: -
d_call: -
cdr3_aa: CSVGGTGGGETQYF
cdr3_nt: TGCAGCGTTGGAGGTACGGGGGGCGGAGAGACCCAGTACTTC

v_call: TRBV10-3
j_call: TRBJ1-5
clone_size: -
d_call: TRBD1
cdr3_aa: CANSFGQVRNQPQHF
cdr3_nt: TGTGCCAACTCTTTTGGACAGGTACGAAATCAGCCCCAGCATTTT